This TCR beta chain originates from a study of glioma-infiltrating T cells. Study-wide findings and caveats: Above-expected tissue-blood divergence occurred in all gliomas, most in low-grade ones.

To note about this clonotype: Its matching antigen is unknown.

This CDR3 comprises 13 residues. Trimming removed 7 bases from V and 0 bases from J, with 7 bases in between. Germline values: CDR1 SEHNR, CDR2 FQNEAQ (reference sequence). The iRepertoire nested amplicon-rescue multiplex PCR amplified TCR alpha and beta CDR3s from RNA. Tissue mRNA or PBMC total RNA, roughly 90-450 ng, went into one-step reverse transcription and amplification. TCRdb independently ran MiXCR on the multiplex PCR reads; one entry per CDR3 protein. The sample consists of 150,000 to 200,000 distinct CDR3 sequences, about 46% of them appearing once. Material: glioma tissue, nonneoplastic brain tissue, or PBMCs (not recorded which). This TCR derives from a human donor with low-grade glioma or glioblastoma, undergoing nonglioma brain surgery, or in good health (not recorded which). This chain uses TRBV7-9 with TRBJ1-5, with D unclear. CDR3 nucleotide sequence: TGTGCCAGCAACTCCGATAGCAATCAGCCCCAGCATTTT. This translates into CASNSDSNQPQHF.